The 2 T cell receptor beta chains below come from one sample, sequenced in a study of early T cells in non-severe SARS-CoV-2 infection. TCRdb fed the 5' RACE reads into MiXCR, producing one record per CDR3 protein. The sample holds around 82,000 distinct CDR3 sequences, over 9.5% seen once. The sequenced material came from whole blood. These receptors were obtained from an adult who was a healthcare worker with PCR-confirmed SARS-CoV-2 infection or an uninfected control (not recorded which).

This clonotype was recorded at least ten times. DNA of the CDR3: TGTGCCAGCTCACCACCAACGGCTGAAGCTTTCTTT. As protein: CASSPPTAEAFF. The chain employs TRBV18 and TRBJ1-1; D gene unclear. This CDR3 comprises 12 residues. V lost 0 bases and J 6 bases, leaving 5 bases between the germline ends. Germline V gives CDR1 KGHSH, CDR2 LQKENI.

This clonotype showed up just a few times. J is TRBJ2-1 and V is TRBV7-9, with D hard to call. The germline CDR1 and CDR2 sequences are SEHNR and FQNEAQ (reference sequence). Trimming shortened V by 8 bases and J by 8 bases, and 13 bases separated the two germline ends. The CDR3 contains 12 residues. CDR3 DNA: TGTGCCAGCGGCGCGAGCCGGGATGAGCAGTTCTTC. Translating gives CASGASRDEQFF.